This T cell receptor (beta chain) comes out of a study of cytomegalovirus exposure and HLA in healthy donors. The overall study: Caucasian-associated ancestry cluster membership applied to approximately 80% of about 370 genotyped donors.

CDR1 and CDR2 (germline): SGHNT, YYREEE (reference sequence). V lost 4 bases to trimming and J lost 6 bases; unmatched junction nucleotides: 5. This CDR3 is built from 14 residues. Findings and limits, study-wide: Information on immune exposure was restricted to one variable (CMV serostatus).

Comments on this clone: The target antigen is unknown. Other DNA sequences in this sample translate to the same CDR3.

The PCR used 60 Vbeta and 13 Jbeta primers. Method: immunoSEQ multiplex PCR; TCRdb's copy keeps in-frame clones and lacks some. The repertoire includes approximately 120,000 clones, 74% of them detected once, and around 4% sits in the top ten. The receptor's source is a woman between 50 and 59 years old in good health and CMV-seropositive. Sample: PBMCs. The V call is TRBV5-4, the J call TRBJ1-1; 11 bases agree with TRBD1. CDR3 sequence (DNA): TGTGCCAGCAGCATTGGACAGGGGGCGGCTGAAGCTTTCTTT. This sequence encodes CASSIGQGAAEAFF.